The present TCR beta chain was sequenced within a study of T cells in Graves' hyperthyroidism and ophthalmopathy. RNA transcripts yielded amplified TCR beta CDR3 regions. The TCR CDR3 first-round RT-PCR relied on the HTBI primer set. TCRdb called the multiplex PCR reads again in MiXCR, with one record for every CDR3 protein. The sample shows a few hundred thousand distinct CDR3 sequences, around 45% of them seen only once. Trimming removed 5 bases from V and 9 bases from J, with 16 bases in between. The CDR3 totals 13 residues. The germline CDR1 and CDR2 sequences are SGHVS and FNYEAQ. J is TRBJ2-5 and V is TRBV7-6; no definite D call. The sequence came from a woman aged 18-30 years with Graves' hyperthyroidism. Sequencing was carried out using peripheral blood or thyroid tissue (not recorded which). The CDR3, as DNA: TGTGCCAGCAGCCAGGATACCTATCAGCCCCAGTACTTC. Protein product: CASSQDTYQPQYF. The whole variable domain, remainder taken from reference TRBV7-6 and TRBJ2-5, is GAGVSQSPRYKVTKRGQDVALRCDPISGHVSLYWYRQALGQGPEFLTYFNYEAQQDKSGLPNDRFSAERPEGSISTLTIQRTEQRDSAMYRCASSQDTYQPQYFGPGTRLLVL.